This paragraph reports one T cell receptor (beta chain). Its antigen remains unidentified. This sample stems from a study of shared clonotypes between healthy human individuals. Study details: Per-donor plates numbered three CD4 naive, three CD4 memory, two CD8 naive and one CD8 memory. Points from the study as a whole: Donors were few, which limited the genetic and exposure-history diversity represented.

Naive CD8 isolation took CD45RO-negative cells positively selected for CCR7 and excluded terminally differentiated effector memory CD45RA+ cells. The table came from immunoSEQ multiplex PCR; TCRdb's copy has only in-frame clones and leaves some out. The data show about 1,900,000 clones, roughly 95% seen once. The TCR was taken from a man aged 18 to 30 in good health. Sequencing was carried out using naive CD8+ T cells sorted from blood.

The CDR3 here is CASSLAPSGEKEQYF. CDR3 DNA sequence: TGTGCCAGCAGCTTAGCGCCAAGTGGGGAGAAGGAGCAGTACTTC. The V and J genes are TRBV7-9 and TRBJ2-7; a weak D match, TRBD2 (5 bases). CDR1 SEHNR and CDR2 FQNEAQ come from the germline V gene (reference sequence). V lost 0 bases and J 7 bases, leaving 16 bases between the germline ends. The CDR3 loop spans 15 amino acids.